The clone carrying this T cell receptor (beta chain) was recorded a few times. Its antigen is currently unknown. The trim removed 5 bases at V and 8 bases at J, leaving 7 bases unmatched. Germline V gene sequence: CDR1 SEHNR, CDR2 FQNEAQ (reference sequence). This CDR3 contains 14 residues. This sample was taken from a study of vaccination and CD4 T cells after COVID-19. Study background: As control conditions, cultures were given either a CEFX pool serving as positive control, an HIV-1 Nef pool, or no peptide at all.

The treatment denotes: approximately 9-day PBMC culture with coronavirus spike peptide pools or control peptides (ViraFEST assay). The study's findings and limits: Convalescent patients showed a median roughly 85% of reactive clones that were seen only post-vaccination.

Cultured CD4+ T cells had their DNA profiled by the Oncomine TCR Beta short-read assay. Someone extracted genomic DNA from cultured CD4+ T cells. From the PCR reads, TCRdb called clonotypes with MiXCR, one entry per CDR3 protein. The sample lists roughly 3,900 distinct CDR3 sequences, 15% to 20% occurring once. The TCR was taken from a human donor who had recovered from COVID-19. Material for sequencing was CD4+ T cells from blood, cultured in vitro. V gene TRBV7-9 combines with J gene TRBJ1-3; 9 nucleotides match TRBD1. CDR3 nucleotide sequence: TGTGCCAGCAGCCCGGGACAGGGAAGGGACACCATATATTTT. Translating gives CASSPGQGRDTIYF.